The text below deals with one T cell receptor (beta chain). Its recognized antigen is unknown. One base away there is no much larger clone; base qualities are not given. The sample is drawn from a study of blood T cell repertoires in COVID-19 (dated by TCRdb to 2019 to 2021). Regarding the study in general: Recovered participants in ImmuneRACE Cohort 3 were defined as having two consecutive negative NP/OP PCR tests, clearance from a healthcare professional, or resolution of symptoms. Samples covering the acute and convalescent phases of COVID-19 were provided by collaborators in the United States, Italy and Spain. The prospective study material was composed of cDNA or gDNA derived from T cells, B-cell-depleted T cells, or PBMCs. Subjects who had been exposed to COVID-19, were actively infected with it, or had recovered from it provided the deeply sampled blood TCRbeta repertoires that made up the dataset. A freely available public database, intended as a resource for researchers studying the immune response to SARS-CoV-2, is where the repertoires were released. The samples were drawn from two sources: the first 160 participants of the ongoing ImmuneRACE study, and fewer than 1,500 subjects contributed by 6 global collaborators. A de-identified subject ID, COVID-19 status, age in years and sex were almost always included in the sample metadata. Where available, HLA class I and class II types were obtained from metadata supplied by the sample provider rather than from assay-based typing.

Participants in the prospective study were enrolled through a virtual design, were aged about 18 to 100 years, and lived in approximately 25 United States geographic areas. In the prospective study, cohorts were assigned on the basis of participant-reported clinical history obtained from a screening survey and a study questionnaire. Mobile phlebotomists in the prospective study collected whole blood, serum and a nasopharyngeal or oropharyngeal swab from every participant. Over a roughly 2-month period, participants in the prospective study had the option of providing additional blood draws and questionnaires. Blood samples from the prospective study were shipped frozen or at room temperature prior to DNA extraction. TCRbeta CDR3 regions were amplified from genomic DNA using the immunoSEQ Assay, a bias-controlled multiplex PCR. As for the authors' bioinformatics: Within the assay, amplification of reference gene primers was used to estimate how many nucleated cells each sample contained. To quantify the absolute abundance of each unique TCRbeta CDR3 rearrangement, sequence reads were collapsed and filtered. For each sample, productive Simpson clonality was calculated as the square root of Simpson's diversity index over productive rearrangements. This immuneACCESS table, as held by TCRdb, lists in-frame sequences with V and J called but not all clones. Of the missing ones, under half trace to an unresolved V gene in checked studies; the others have no known cause. V, J and clone size are taken as reported in that table, and D and trimming were inferred from the DNA itself. The sample table contains 120,000 to 150,000 clones; only one count was recorded for nearly 85% of them. Roughly 3.8% of the sample goes to the ten largest clones.

The research as a whole found: How much clinical and demographic metadata was included differed by source and by participant, and the metadata was provided uncurated.

What was sequenced was PBMCs or T cells enriched from blood (not recorded which). This receptor was taken from a man aged 45-60 years in a cohort exposed to, infected with or recovered from COVID-19 (not recorded which).

The nucleotide sequence reads as follows: TGTGCCAGCAGCGTAGGAGGGGGCATAGATACGCAGTATTTT. It codes for CASSVGGGIDTQYF. Recombination linked TRBV9 to TRBJ2-3; 7 central nucleotides agree with TRBD1. The CDR3, cysteine through phenylalanine, is 14 amino acids long. The read is trimmed to its CDR3 DNA, 42 bases read in frame from base 1. Here V drops 0 bases and J drops 5 bases, and the junction holds 3 bases not matched to any gene. Sequences SGDLS (CDR1) and YYNGEE (CDR2) are obtained from the germline V gene.